The 31 T cell receptor beta chains below come from one sample, sequenced in a study of CD8+ T cells in alopecia areata. RNA extraction was followed by reverse transcription into cDNA, which acted as the sequencing template. Libraries were prepared by immunoSEQ multiplex PCR; TCRdb keeps only in-frame clonotypes and omits some of them. The sample consists of under 250,000 clones, around 50% of them appearing once. Sequencing used CD8+ T cells sorted from blood. The receptors originated from a human donor in good health.

This clone was counted only a few times. The rearrangement uses TRBV29-1 and TRBJ1-2; TRBD1 might be the D (5 bases). The germline V gene encodes CDR1 SQVTM and CDR2 ANQGSEA. The V end was cut by 2 bases, the J end by 4 bases, with 14 bases between. The CDR3 has 14 residues. Written as DNA, the CDR3 is TGCAGCGTTGAACCCACCGGGACCTTCTATGGCTACACCTTC. Encoded protein: CSVEPTGTFYGYTF.

As to this clone: Additional DNA sequences in this sample encode the identical CDR3. V usage is TRBV27 and J usage is TRBJ2-3, with 10 positions matching TRBD2. The CDR3 covers 13 residues. Losses at the gene ends were 3 bases for V and 6 bases for J; bases not matched to a gene: 0. The germline V gene encodes CDR1 MNHEY and CDR2 SMNVEV (reference sequence). CDR3 sequence: CASSLGLADTQYF. The DNA for the CDR3 is TGTGCCAGCAGTTTGGGACTAGCGGATACGCAGTATTTT.

This clone has ten or more counts. As DNA, the CDR3 is TGTGCCAGCAGCGATGACTTAGGGGAGGATCAGCCCCAGCATTTT. This sequence encodes CASSDDLGEDQPQHF. The chain links TRBV7-9 to TRBJ1-5; perhaps TRBD1 as D (5 bases). CDR1 and CDR2 (germline): SEHNR, FQNEAQ (reference sequence). This CDR3 has 15 amino acids. V lost 5 bases and J 5 bases, leaving 16 bases between the germline ends.

In its sample, this clone was seen a few times. The chain joins TRBV4-1 to TRBJ1-5; 10 bases map to TRBD1. Per the germline V gene, CDR1 is MGHRA and CDR2 is YSYEKL. The CDR3 totals 16 residues. Germline trimming cut 3 bases from V and 5 bases from J; bases unmatched to any gene: 7. The chain's CDR3 is CASSQMGTGAHQPQHF. Written as DNA, the CDR3 is TGCGCCAGCAGCCAGATGGGGACAGGGGCACATCAGCCCCAGCATTTT.

V is TRBV7-8 and J is TRBJ2-2; tentative D call: TRBD1 (6 bases). This CDR3 region has 15 residues. Trimming removed 1 base at V and 5 bases at J, with 11 bases between. Germline assignment: CDR1 SGHVS and CDR2 FQNEAQ. The CDR3 nucleotides read TGTGCCAGCAGCTTAGTATTAGGGGGAACCGGGGAGCTGTTTTTT. This translates into CASSLVLGGTGELFF.

The chain carries TRBV7-9 and TRBJ2-7; no firm D call. V was trimmed by 0 bases and J by 3 bases, leaving 9 bases between them. CDR3 length: 14 residues. Germline V gene sequence: CDR1 SEHNR, CDR2 FQNEAQ (reference sequence). Written as DNA, the CDR3 is TGTGCCAGCAGCTTAGCGTATTTCGGCTACGAGCAGTACTTC. It yields the protein CASSLAYFGYEQYF. The complete variable domain, with remaining parts taken from reference TRBV7-9 and TRBJ2-7, reads DTGVSQNPRHKITKRGQNVTFRCDPISEHNRLYWYRQTLGQGPEFLTYFQNEAQLEKSRLLSDRFSAERPKGSFSTLEIQRTEQGDSAMYLCASSLAYFGYEQYFGPGTRLTVT.

The table lists this clone with a few counts. This chain joins TRBV14 and TRBJ2-3; D remains ambiguous. The V end was cut by 0 bases, the J end by 0 bases, with 4 bases between. Germline values: CDR1 SGHDN, CDR2 FVKESK. The CDR3 covers 14 residues. The CDR3 loop is CASSQEISTDTQYF. The CDR3, as DNA: TGTGCCAGCAGCCAAGAAATCAGCACAGATACGCAGTATTTT.

This clone was observed a few times. V and J are TRBV27 and TRBJ2-7; D is ambiguous. CDR1 MNHEY and CDR2 SMNVEV come from the germline V gene (reference sequence). The CDR3 length is 13 residues. V was pared by 0 bases and J by 2 bases, with 5 bases between. The CDR3 here is CASSLSVPYEQYF. In nucleotides, the CDR3 is TGTGCCAGCAGTTTATCCGTCCCCTACGAGCAGTACTTC.

The gene calls are TRBV5-6 and TRBJ1-2, with 8 nucleotides matching TRBD1. The V gene end was trimmed by 0 bases and the J gene end by 8 bases; junction bases not matched to a gene: 6. CDR1 SGHDT and CDR2 YYEEEE come from the germline V gene. The CDR3 extends over 14 amino acids. CDR3 residues: CASSLVRDRLGYTF. In DNA, the CDR3 is TGTGCCAGCAGCTTGGTGAGGGACAGGCTCGGCTACACCTTC.

This sequence joins TRBV29-1 and TRBJ2-7; 7 nucleotides align to TRBD1. Trimming removed 6 bases from V and 4 bases from J; junction bases left unmatched: 18. Germline CDR1 is SQVTM and CDR2 is ANQGSEA. The CDR3 runs 16 residues. In nucleotides, the CDR3 is TGCAGCGTCTCCGCTACCCTACAGGGGCGGCCTTACGAGCAGTACTTC. Its translation is CSVSATLQGRPYEQYF.

This sequence joins TRBV28 and TRBJ2-5; D is unclear. The V gene lost 7 bases and the J gene lost 5 bases, with 11 bases spanning the gap. The CDR3 extends over 12 amino acids. Germline lookup yields CDR1 MDHEN and CDR2 SYDVKM. The CDR3 sequence: CASNPQGETQYF. The CDR3 DNA follows: TGTGCCAGCAACCCCCAAGGGGAGACCCAGTACTTC.

The chain uses TRBV29-1 and TRBJ1-1; no clear D gene. The CDR3 is 13 amino acids. From germline, CDR1 is SQVTM and CDR2 ANQGSEA. V was trimmed by 2 bases and J by 2 bases, leaving 9 bases between them. This CDR3 reads CSVESQANTEAFF. The CDR3 region has the DNA TGCAGCGTTGAAAGTCAGGCCAACACTGAAGCTTTCTTT.

The V call is TRBV5-4, the J call TRBJ1-4; D is possibly TRBD1 (5 bases). This CDR3 contains 13 residues. The V gene's germline CDR1 is SGHNT and CDR2 YYREEE (reference sequence). V lost 4 bases, J lost 8 bases, and 12 bases lay in between. The CDR3 sequence: CASSHNRNEKLFF. Written as DNA, the CDR3 is TGTGCCAGCAGCCACAACAGGAACGAAAAACTGTTTTTT.

The chain links TRBV27 to TRBJ2-2; D remains ambiguous. CDR1 and CDR2 from the germline V gene are MNHEY and SMNVEV (reference sequence). This CDR3 region has 14 residues. The V end lost 3 bases, the J end lost 0 bases, and 5 bases lay between the germline ends. This CDR3 reads CASSFGANTGELFF. For the CDR3, the DNA is TGTGCCAGCAGTTTTGGGGCGAACACCGGGGAGCTGTTTTTT.

The chain employs TRBV13 and TRBJ2-3, with D possibly being TRBD2 (6 bases). Germline loops: CDR1 PRHDT, CDR2 FYEKMQ (reference sequence). Trimming left V 0 bases short and J 0 bases short, with 13 bases between. CDR3 length: 17 amino acids. The CDR3 is CASSLGERVTSTDTQYF. The CDR3 DNA reads as TGTGCCAGCAGCTTAGGGGAGCGGGTGACTAGCACAGATACGCAGTATTTT. The full variable domain, completed using reference TRBV13 and TRBJ2-3, is AAGVIQSPRHLIKEKRETATLKCYPIPRHDTVYWYQQGPGQDPQFLISFYEKMQSDKGSIPDRFSAQQFSDYHSELNMSSLELGDSALYFCASSLGERVTSTDTQYFGPGTRLTVL.

CDR3 region: CASSFSLEETQYF. DNA for the CDR3: TGTGCCAGCAGCTTTAGCCTCGAAGAGACCCAGTACTTC. The chain is built from TRBV13 and TRBJ2-5; D remains unclear. The CDR3 is 13 amino acids. Trimming took 3 bases from V and 3 from J, leaving 8 bases between them. CDR1 is PRHDT and CDR2 is FYEKMQ in the germline V gene (reference sequence).

This chain connects TRBV23-1 to TRBJ2-5; D remains ambiguous. TRBV23-1 is designated an ORF whose function remains uncertain. V gave up 6 bases and J gave up 1 base, with 15 bases separating them. This CDR3 is built from 15 residues. As DNA, the CDR3 is TGCGCCAGCAGCCCAGATAGACAAGCCCAAGAGACCCAGTACTTC. Protein: CASSPDRQAQETQYF.

The J gene is TRBJ2-1, the V gene TRBV27, with a weak D call TRBD1 (6 bases). Looked up from germline, CDR1 is MNHEY and CDR2 is SMNVEV (reference sequence). Deletions cut 5 bases from V and 4 bases from J, with 6 bases between. The CDR3 extends over 12 amino acids. As DNA, the CDR3 is TGTGCCAGCAGTGACAGGTACAATGAGCAGTTCTTC. It is translated as CASSDRYNEQFF.

The CDR3 DNA reads TGTGCCAGCAGTTTATCGGGGGACTACTATGGCTACACCTTC. This translates into CASSLSGDYYGYTF. The chain is built from TRBV27 and TRBJ1-2, with D possibly TRBD1 on 5 matching bases. CDR1 and CDR2 (germline): MNHEY, SMNVEV (reference sequence). The CDR3 is 14 amino acids. V was clipped by 0 bases and J by 3 bases, with 8 bases between them.

This clone was counted a few times. The CDR3 loop reads CATSRGQGDTGELFF. The CDR3 nucleotides are TGTGCCACCAGCCGGGGACAGGGGGACACCGGGGAGCTGTTTTTT. The chain has TRBV15 and TRBJ2-2; TRBD1 matches 11 bases. This CDR3 comprises 15 residues. The germline V gene encodes CDR1 LNHNV and CDR2 YYDKDF (reference sequence). Unmatched junction bases numbered 2, after V lost 5 bases and J lost 3 bases. Complete variable domain (other parts from reference TRBV15 and TRBJ2-2): DAMVIQNPRYQVTQFGKPVTLSCSQTLNHNVMYWYQQKSSQAPKLLFHYYDKDFNNEADTPDNFQSRRPNTSFCFLDIRSPGLGDTAMYLCATSRGQGDTGELFFGEGSRLTVL.

The chain joins TRBV30 to TRBJ1-1; 12 nucleotides align to TRBD1. Germline V gene sequence: CDR1 GTSNPN, CDR2 SVGIG (reference sequence). The V and J ends lost 6 bases and 2 bases, in that order; junction bases with no gene match: 19. The CDR3 spans 19 residues. The CDR3 sequence is CACASRDRGLKRFNTEAFF. CDR3 coding DNA: TGTGCCTGCGCCTCCCGGGACAGGGGGCTCAAGAGATTCAACACTGAAGCTTTCTTT.

The chain has TRBV4-1 and TRBJ1-5; D may be TRBD1 (6 bases). Germline CDR1 and CDR2: MGHRA and YSYEKL. There are 17 residues in the CDR3. Trimming stripped 7 bases from V and 4 bases from J, with 23 bases between. As DNA, the CDR3 is TGCGCCAGCATGGGGGACACCCCACCACGGGGGAATCAGCCCCAGCATTTT. This gives the protein CASMGDTPPRGNQPQHF.

The gene calls are TRBV15 and TRBJ1-1, with 9 bases that match TRBD1. This CDR3 contains 15 residues. V lost 1 base to trimming and J lost 0 bases; unmatched junction nucleotides: 0. CDR1 is LNHNV, CDR2 YYDKDF, per germline (reference sequence). CDR3 amino acids: CATSRGDRVNTEAFF. The CDR3 coding sequence is TGTGCCACCAGCAGAGGGGACAGGGTGAACACTGAAGCTTTCTTT.

This clone has only a few counts. The rearrangement links TRBV5-1 to TRBJ2-7; TRBD2 agrees at 8 bases. The CDR3 spans 13 residues. The trim removed 4 bases at V and 4 bases at J, leaving 4 bases unmatched. Germline V lookup: CDR1 SGHRS, CDR2 YFSETQ. The DNA of the CDR3 is TGCGCCAGCAGCGCCTCGGGGGGGTACGAGCAGTACTTC. Protein product: CASSASGGYEQYF.

The genes are TRBV4-1 and TRBJ2-2, with D perhaps matching TRBD1 or TRBD2 (5 bases each). Germline V gene sequence: CDR1 MGHRA, CDR2 YSYEKL. V was trimmed by 4 bases and J by 5 bases, leaving 17 bases between them. This CDR3 is built from 16 residues. This CDR3 reads CASSLMGDARTGELFF. The CDR3 DNA sequence: TGCGCCAGCAGCCTTATGGGGGACGCACGAACCGGGGAGCTGTTTTTT.

The count of this clone is one. The gene calls are TRBV30 and TRBJ2-7, with TRBD1 matching 9 bases. The V gene end was trimmed by 5 bases and the J gene end by 2 bases; junction bases not matched to a gene: 7. The CDR3 length is 14 residues. Germline CDR1 is GTSNPN and CDR2 is SVGIG (reference sequence). The CDR3 sequence: CAWDRGGTTYEQYF. The CDR3 region has the DNA TGTGCCTGGGACAGGGGGGGCACCACCTACGAGCAGTACTTC. The full variable domain, in which reference TRBV30 and TRBJ2-7 provide the parts outside the CDR3, is SQTIHQWPATLVQPVGSPLSLECTVEGTSNPNLYWYRQAAGRGLQLLFYSVGIGQISSEVPQNLSASRPQDRQFILSSKKLLLSDSGFYLCAWDRGGTTYEQYFGPGTRLTVT.

This clone has a single count. This chain joins TRBV15 and TRBJ1-5, with no clear D. From germline, CDR1 is LNHNV and CDR2 YYDKDF (reference sequence). Trimming shortened V by 8 bases and J by 2 bases, and 10 bases separated the two germline ends. The CDR3 runs to 13 residues. The CDR3 is CATAKSGNQPQHF. In nucleotides, the CDR3 is TGTGCCACCGCCAAATCCGGCAATCAGCCCCAGCATTTT. Full variable domain (remainder filled in from reference TRBV15 and TRBJ1-5): DAMVIQNPRYQVTQFGKPVTLSCSQTLNHNVMYWYQQKSSQAPKLLFHYYDKDFNNEADTPDNFQSRRPNTSFCFLDIRSPGLGDTAMYLCATAKSGNQPQHFGDGTRLSIL.

This clone appeared a few times. V is TRBV6-1 and J is TRBJ2-7; TRBD1 matches 9 bases. J lost 5 bases, V lost 8 bases, and 7 bases had no gene match. The CDR3 is 13 amino acids. Germline CDR1 and CDR2: MNHNS and SASEGT. DNA of the CDR3: TGTGCCAGCTCCGGGACAGGGCTCCACGAGCAGTACTTC. Translating gives CASSGTGLHEQYF.

This clone was detected only a few times. The chain has TRBV6-5 and TRBJ1-5; D is ambiguous. Trimming left V 6 bases short and J 4 bases short, with 13 bases between. Germline V gives CDR1 MNHEY, CDR2 SVGAGI. The CDR3 length is 14 residues. The CDR3 reads CASSSDTLNQPQHF. CDR3 DNA: TGTGCCAGCAGCTCAGACACATTAAATCAGCCCCAGCATTTT.

This clone occurred a few times. The chain carries TRBV7-9 and TRBJ1-2, with D hard to call. Germline CDR1 and CDR2: SEHNR and FQNEAQ (reference sequence). Trimming shortened V by 1 base and J by 8 bases, and 8 bases separated the two germline ends. The length of the CDR3 is 12 residues. CDR3 DNA: TGTGCCAGCAGCTTAGGGGTATTGGGCTACACCTTC. It encodes CASSLGVLGYTF.

V is TRBV27 and J is TRBJ1-5, with D tentatively TRBD1 (6 bases). V was clipped by 5 bases and J by 2 bases, with 13 bases between them. CDR3 length: 15 amino acids. Germline CDR1 is MNHEY and CDR2 is SMNVEV (reference sequence). The CDR3 spells CASSPPGGGNQPQHF. DNA of the CDR3: TGTGCCAGCAGTCCTCCGGGGGGCGGCAATCAGCCCCAGCATTTT.